This is a list of T cell receptor beta chains from one sample in a study of cytomegalovirus exposure and HLA in healthy donors. Profiling relied on immunoSEQ multiplex PCR, and the TCRdb table lists in-frame clones only, not all of them. The data contain 150,000 to 200,000 clones, around 72% of them seen just once; the ten biggest clones take up around 7%. The sequenced material came from PBMCs. Source of these receptors: a man aged 35 to 55 in good health and CMV-seropositive. Each CDR3 is given with its conserved first and last residue. The D gene is left open where the match is weak. Clone sizes are given selectively: once, few, many, or a class where the clone is expanded.

clone size	D gene	V gene	J gene	CDR3 protein	CDR3 DNA
NA	NA	TRBV4-2	TRBJ2-5	CASSQASRDTGETQYF	TGTGCCAGCAGCCAAGCGTCCCGGGACACGGGGGAGACCCAGTACTTC
NA	TRBD1	TRBV9	TRBJ1-3	CASSATGADSGNTIYF	TGTGCCAGCAGCGCGACAGGGGCCGACTCTGGAAACACCATATATTTT
few	NA	TRBV27	TRBJ2-7	CASSLIRANEQYF	TGTGCCAGCAGTTTAATCAGGGCCAACGAGCAGTACTTC
NA	TRBD1	TRBV5-4	TRBJ2-1	CASSLRDRGSNEQFF	TGTGCCAGCAGCCTGAGGGACAGGGGAAGCAATGAGCAGTTCTTC
NA	NA	TRBV5-1	TRBJ1-5	CASSLGDRPNQPQHF	TGCGCCAGCAGCTTGGGCGACAGGCCTAATCAGCCCCAGCATTTT
NA	NA	TRBV1	TRBJ2-6	CTSSQNGEGKTGANVLTF	TGCACCAGCAGCCAAAACGGGGAGGGGAAGACGGGGGCCAACGTCCTGACTTTC
NA	TRBD1	TRBV9	TRBJ1-1	CASSPRTGVNTEAFF	TGTGCCAGCAGCCCCCGGACAGGCGTGAACACTGAAGCTTTCTTT
NA	TRBD2	TRBV14	TRBJ2-1	CASSQVRGGAWDEQFF	TGTGCCAGCAGCCAAGTTCGCGGGGGGGCTTGGGATGAGCAGTTCTTC
NA	NA	TRBV1	TRBJ1-1	CTIQAGGRTEAFF	TGCACCATCCAGGCGGGGGGGAGGACTGAAGCTTTCTTT
NA	NA	TRBV7-8	TRBJ1-5	CASSLDAWTDSNQPQHF	TGTGCCAGCAGCTTGGATGCTTGGACAGATAGCAATCAGCCCCAGCATTTT
NA	NA	TRBV7-9	TRBJ2-6	CASSLQQPGANVLTF	TGTGCCAGCAGCTTACAACAGCCTGGGGCCAACGTCCTGACTTTC
few	NA	TRBV5-8	TRBJ2-1	CASSSGTTPGPDNEQFF	TGTGCCAGCAGCTCGGGGACAACTCCCGGGCCGGACAATGAGCAGTTCTTC
once	NA	TRBV4-3	TRBJ2-7	CASSQAGVSDAGEQYF	TGCGCCAGCAGCCAAGCTGGGGTCTCCGACGCGGGCGAGCAGTACTTC
NA	TRBD2	TRBV6-5	TRBJ2-1	CASSPGLAGRNEQFF	TGTGCCAGCAGTCCTGGACTAGCGGGGCGCAATGAGCAGTTCTTC
NA	TRBD1	TRBV18	TRBJ1-5	CASSPGTGDQPQHF	TGTGCCAGCTCACCCGGGACAGGGGATCAGCCCCAGCATTTT
NA	NA	TRBV5-1	TRBJ1-1	CASSGGDTEAFF	TGCGCCAGCAGCGGGGGGGACACTGAAGCTTTCTTT
NA	TRBD1	TRBV5-1	TRBJ1-2	CASSLTGAHGYTF	TGCGCCAGCAGCTTGACAGGGGCTCATGGCTACACCTTC
NA	NA	TRBV5-1	TRBJ1-1	CASSLLHSGASEAFF	TGCGCCAGCAGCTTGTTGCACTCTGGGGCATCTGAAGCTTTCTTT
NA	NA	TRBV6-1	TRBJ2-7	CASSEASQGIVYEQYF	TGTGCCAGCAGTGAAGCGAGCCAGGGGATTGTCTACGAGCAGTACTTC
NA	NA	TRBV4-3	TRBJ1-2	CASSQDDRQANYGYTF	TGCGCCAGCAGCCAAGACGACAGACAGGCTAACTATGGCTACACCTTC
NA	NA	TRBV6-1	TRBJ1-5	CASRLQGRQPQHF	TGTGCCAGCAGGTTACAGGGTCGTCAGCCCCAGCATTTT
NA	NA	TRBV18	TRBJ1-1	CASSPPDRLMNTEAFF	TGTGCCAGCTCACCCCCCGACAGGCTCATGAACACTGAAGCTTTCTTT
few	TRBD2	TRBV27	TRBJ2-7	CASKISGGAYSEQYF	TGTGCCAGCAAAATTAGCGGGGGGGCGTATAGCGAGCAGTACTTC
NA	NA	TRBV5-1	TRBJ1-4	CASSLKGGIKSEKLFF	TGCGCCAGCAGCTTAAAGGGGGGGATTAAGAGTGAAAAACTGTTTTTT
NA	NA	TRBV30	TRBJ2-5	CAWSETVETQYF	TGTGCCTGGAGCGAAACGGTAGAGACCCAGTACTTC
NA	TRBD1	TRBV30	TRBJ1-5	CAWSVMGQVNQPQHF	TGTGCCTGGAGTGTCATGGGACAGGTCAATCAGCCCCAGCATTTT
few	TRBD2	TRBV19	TRBJ2-2	CASRISGLAGNNTGELFF	TGTGCCAGTAGGATAAGCGGACTAGCGGGGAATAACACCGGGGAGCTGTTTTTT